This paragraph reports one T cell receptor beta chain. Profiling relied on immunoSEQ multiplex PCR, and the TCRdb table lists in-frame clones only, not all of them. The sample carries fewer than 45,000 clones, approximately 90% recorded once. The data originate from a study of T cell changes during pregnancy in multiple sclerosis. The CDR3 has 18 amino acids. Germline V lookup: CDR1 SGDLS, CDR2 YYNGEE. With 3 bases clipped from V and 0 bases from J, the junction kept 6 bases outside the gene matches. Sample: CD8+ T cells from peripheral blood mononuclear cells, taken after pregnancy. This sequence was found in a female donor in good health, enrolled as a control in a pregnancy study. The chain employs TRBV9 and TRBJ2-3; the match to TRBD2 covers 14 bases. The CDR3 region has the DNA TGTGCCAGCAGCGGAGGGACTAGCGGGAGTTCTAGCACAGATACGCAGTATTTT. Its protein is CASSGGTSGSSSTDTQYF.